This T cell receptor beta chain appears in the sequencing data of a study of neurological immune-mediated disorders. From the 5' RACE reads, TCRdb called clonotypes with MiXCR, one entry per CDR3 protein. This sample has about 50,000 distinct CDR3 sequences; 3% to 3.5% occur once, and the top ten carry over 5%. Germline V gene lookup returns CDR1 DFQATT and CDR2 SNEGSKA (reference sequence). The germline V and J ends were trimmed by 5 bases and 1 base, with 8 bases remaining between them. The CDR3 sequence is 13 residues long. This clonotype came up many times. Sample: PBMCs. This chain connects TRBV20-1 to TRBJ2-2; D might be TRBD1 or TRBD2, each matching 5 bases. This clonotype was obtained from a man aged 35-49 years with multiple sclerosis. Here the CDR3 reads CSAGGQNTGELFF. The CDR3 nucleotides are TGCAGTGCTGGAGGACAGAACACCGGGGAGCTGTTTTTT.